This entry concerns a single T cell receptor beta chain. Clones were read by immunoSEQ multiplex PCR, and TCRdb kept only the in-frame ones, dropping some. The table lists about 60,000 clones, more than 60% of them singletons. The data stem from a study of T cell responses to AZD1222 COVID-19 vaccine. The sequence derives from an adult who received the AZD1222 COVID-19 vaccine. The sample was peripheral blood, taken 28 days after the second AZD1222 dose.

The chain's CDR3 is CASSQERDRGFGNRNEQFF. The CDR3 nucleotides read TGCGCCAGCAGCCAAGAACGGGACAGGGGGTTCGGCAACAGAAATGAGCAGTTCTTC. The V call is TRBV4-3, the J call TRBJ2-1, with TRBD1 identical over 11 bases. The ends lost 0 bases at V and 7 bases at J; junction bases unmatched: 14. Per the germline V gene, CDR1 is LGHNA and CDR2 is YSLEER. The CDR3 spans 19 residues.